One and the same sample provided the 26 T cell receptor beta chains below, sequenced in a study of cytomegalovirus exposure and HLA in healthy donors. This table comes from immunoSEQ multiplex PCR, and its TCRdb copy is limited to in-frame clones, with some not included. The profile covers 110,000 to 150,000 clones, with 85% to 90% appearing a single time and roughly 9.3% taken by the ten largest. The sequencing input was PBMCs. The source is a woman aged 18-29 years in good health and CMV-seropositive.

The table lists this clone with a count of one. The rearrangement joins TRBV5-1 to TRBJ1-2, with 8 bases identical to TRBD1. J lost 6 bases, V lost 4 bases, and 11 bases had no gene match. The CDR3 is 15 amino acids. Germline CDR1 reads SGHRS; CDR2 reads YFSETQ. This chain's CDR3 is CASSLSPQGEDGYTF. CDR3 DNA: TGCGCCAGCAGCCTCAGCCCACAGGGGGAGGATGGCTACACCTTC. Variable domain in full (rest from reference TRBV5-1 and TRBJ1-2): KAGVTQTPRYLIKTRGQQVTLSCSPISGHRSVSWYQQTPGQGLQFLFEYFSETQRNKGNFPGRFSGRQFSNSRSEMNVSTLELGDSALYLCASSLSPQGEDGYTFGSGTRLTVV.

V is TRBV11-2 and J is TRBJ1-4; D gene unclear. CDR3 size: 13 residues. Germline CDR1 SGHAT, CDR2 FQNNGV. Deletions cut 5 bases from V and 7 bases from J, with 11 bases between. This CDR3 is CASSLGMTEKLFF. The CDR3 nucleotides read TGTGCCAGCAGCCTGGGCATGACTGAAAAACTGTTTTTT.

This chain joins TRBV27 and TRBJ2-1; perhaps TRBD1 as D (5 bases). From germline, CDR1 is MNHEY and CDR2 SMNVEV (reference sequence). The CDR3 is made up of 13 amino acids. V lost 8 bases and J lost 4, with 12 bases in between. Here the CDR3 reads CASPWGLYNEQFF. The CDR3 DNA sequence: TGTGCCAGCCCTTGGGGCCTTTACAATGAGCAGTTCTTC.

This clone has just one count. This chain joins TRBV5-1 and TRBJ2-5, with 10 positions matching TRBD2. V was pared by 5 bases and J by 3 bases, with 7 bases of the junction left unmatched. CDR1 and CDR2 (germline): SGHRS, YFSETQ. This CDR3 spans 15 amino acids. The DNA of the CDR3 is TGCGCCAGCAGTGCAAGCGGGGGGGCAGAAGAGACCCAGTACTTC. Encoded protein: CASSASGGAEETQYF.

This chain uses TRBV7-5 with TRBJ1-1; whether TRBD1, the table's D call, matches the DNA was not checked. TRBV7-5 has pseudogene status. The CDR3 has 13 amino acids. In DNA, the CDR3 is TGTGTCAGTCACGGGACAGAGGGGACTGAAGCTTTCTTT. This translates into CVSHGTEGTEAFF.

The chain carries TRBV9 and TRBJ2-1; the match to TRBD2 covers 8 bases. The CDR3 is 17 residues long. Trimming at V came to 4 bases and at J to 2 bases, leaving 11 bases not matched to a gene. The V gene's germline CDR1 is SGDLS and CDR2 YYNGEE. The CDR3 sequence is CASSPLGGAHTYNEQFF. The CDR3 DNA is TGTGCCAGCAGCCCCCTCGGGGGGGCCCATACCTACAATGAGCAGTTCTTC.

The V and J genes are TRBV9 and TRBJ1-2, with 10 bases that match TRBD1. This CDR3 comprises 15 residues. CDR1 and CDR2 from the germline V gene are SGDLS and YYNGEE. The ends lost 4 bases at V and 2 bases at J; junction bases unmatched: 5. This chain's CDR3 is CASSPLGQGNYGYTF. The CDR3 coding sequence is TGTGCCAGCAGCCCCTTGGGACAGGGGAACTATGGCTACACCTTC.

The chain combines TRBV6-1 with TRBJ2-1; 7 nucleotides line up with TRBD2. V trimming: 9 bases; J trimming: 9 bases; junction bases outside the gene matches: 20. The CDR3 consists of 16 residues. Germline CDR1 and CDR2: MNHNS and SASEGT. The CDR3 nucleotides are TGTGCCAGTAGTAAAGGGACTAAGACTCCCGGGAGTGAGCAGTTCTTC. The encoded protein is CASSKGTKTPGSEQFF.

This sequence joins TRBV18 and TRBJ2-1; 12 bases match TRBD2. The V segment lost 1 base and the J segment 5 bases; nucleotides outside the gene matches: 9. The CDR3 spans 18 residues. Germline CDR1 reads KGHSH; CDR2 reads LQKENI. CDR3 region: CASSPRLAGVREHNEQFF. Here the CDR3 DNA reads TGTGCCAGCTCACCACGACTAGCGGGGGTCAGGGAGCACAATGAGCAGTTCTTC.

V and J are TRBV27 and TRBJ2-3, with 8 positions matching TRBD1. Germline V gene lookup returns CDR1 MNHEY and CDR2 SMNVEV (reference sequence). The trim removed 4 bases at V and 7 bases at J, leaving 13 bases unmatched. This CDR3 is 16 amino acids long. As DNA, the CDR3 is TGTGCCAGCAGTTCCGACAGGGGATACGGGGTGAATACGCAGTATTTT. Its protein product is CASSSDRGYGVNTQYF.

Written as DNA, the CDR3 is TGTGCCAGCAGCTTAGGCCCACAGGCGAATCAGCCCCAGCATTTT. It is translated as CASSLGPQANQPQHF. This chain connects TRBV11-2 to TRBJ1-5, with D maybe TRBD1 (5 bases). V was pared by 1 base and J by 4 bases, with 11 bases between. Germline CDR1 and CDR2: SGHAT and FQNNGV. CDR3 size: 15 residues.

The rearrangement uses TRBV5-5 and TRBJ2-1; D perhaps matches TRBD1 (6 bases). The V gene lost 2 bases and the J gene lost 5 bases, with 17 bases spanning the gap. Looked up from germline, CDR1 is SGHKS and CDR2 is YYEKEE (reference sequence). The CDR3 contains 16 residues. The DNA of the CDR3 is TGTGCCAGCAGCTTTGAAAGGGGGACCATTAACAATGAGCAGTTCTTC. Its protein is CASSFERGTINNEQFF.

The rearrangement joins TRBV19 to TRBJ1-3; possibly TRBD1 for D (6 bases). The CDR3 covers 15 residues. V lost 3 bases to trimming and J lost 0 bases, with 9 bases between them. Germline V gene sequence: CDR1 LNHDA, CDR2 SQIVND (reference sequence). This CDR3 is CASSITGSSGNTIYF. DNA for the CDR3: TGTGCCAGTAGTATCACAGGGAGCTCTGGAAACACCATATATTTT.

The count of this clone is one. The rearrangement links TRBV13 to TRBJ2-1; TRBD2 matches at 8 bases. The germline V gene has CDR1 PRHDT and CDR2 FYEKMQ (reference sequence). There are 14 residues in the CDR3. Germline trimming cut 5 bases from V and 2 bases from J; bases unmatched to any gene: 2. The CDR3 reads CASSVSGAYNEQFF. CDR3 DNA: TGTGCCAGCAGCGTTAGCGGGGCCTACAATGAGCAGTTCTTC.

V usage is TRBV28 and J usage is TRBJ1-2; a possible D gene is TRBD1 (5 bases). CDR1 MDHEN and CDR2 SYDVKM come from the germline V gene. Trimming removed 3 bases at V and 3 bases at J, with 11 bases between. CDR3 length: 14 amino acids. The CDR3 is CASSFGRVDYGYTF. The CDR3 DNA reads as TGTGCCAGCAGTTTTGGCAGGGTAGACTATGGCTACACCTTC.

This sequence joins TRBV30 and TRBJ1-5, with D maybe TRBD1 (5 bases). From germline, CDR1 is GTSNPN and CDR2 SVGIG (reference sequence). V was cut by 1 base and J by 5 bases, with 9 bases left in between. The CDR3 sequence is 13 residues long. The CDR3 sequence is CAWSGEGDQPQHF. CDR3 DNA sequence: TGTGCCTGGAGTGGAGAAGGGGATCAGCCCCAGCATTTT.

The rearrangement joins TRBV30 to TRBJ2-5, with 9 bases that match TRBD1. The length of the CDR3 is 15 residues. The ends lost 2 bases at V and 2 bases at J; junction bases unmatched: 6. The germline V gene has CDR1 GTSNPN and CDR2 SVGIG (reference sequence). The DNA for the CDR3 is TGTGCCTGGAGTCCGGGACAGGGTCCTCAAGAGACCCAGTACTTC. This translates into CAWSPGQGPQETQYF.

This CDR3 is CSVNTPDRVGGYTF. The CDR3, as DNA: TGCAGCGTCAACACCCCCGACAGGGTTGGTGGCTACACCTTC. This sequence joins TRBV29-1 and TRBJ1-2; 7 bases align to TRBD1. CDR3 size: 14 residues. Germline V CDR1 and CDR2: SQVTM, ANQGSEA. J gave up 7 bases and V 6 bases, and 14 bases lay outside the gene matches.

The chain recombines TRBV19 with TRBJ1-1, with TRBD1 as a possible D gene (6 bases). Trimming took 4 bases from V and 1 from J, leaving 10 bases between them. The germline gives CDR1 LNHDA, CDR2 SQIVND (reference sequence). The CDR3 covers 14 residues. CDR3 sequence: CASSTDRRNTEAFF. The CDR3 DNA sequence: TGTGCCAGTAGTACCGACAGGAGGAACACTGAAGCTTTCTTT.

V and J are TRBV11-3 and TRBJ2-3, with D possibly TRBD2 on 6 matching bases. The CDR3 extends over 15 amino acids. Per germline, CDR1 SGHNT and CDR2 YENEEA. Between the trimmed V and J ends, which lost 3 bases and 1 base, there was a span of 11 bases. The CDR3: CASSFGGARTDTQYF. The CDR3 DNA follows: TGTGCCAGCAGCTTCGGAGGGGCCCGCACAGATACGCAGTATTTT.

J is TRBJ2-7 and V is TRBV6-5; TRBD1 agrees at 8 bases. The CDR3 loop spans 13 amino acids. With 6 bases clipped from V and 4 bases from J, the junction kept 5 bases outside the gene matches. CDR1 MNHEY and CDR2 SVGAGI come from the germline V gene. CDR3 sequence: CASRGQDTYEQYF. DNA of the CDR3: TGTGCCAGCAGGGGACAGGACACTTACGAGCAGTACTTC.

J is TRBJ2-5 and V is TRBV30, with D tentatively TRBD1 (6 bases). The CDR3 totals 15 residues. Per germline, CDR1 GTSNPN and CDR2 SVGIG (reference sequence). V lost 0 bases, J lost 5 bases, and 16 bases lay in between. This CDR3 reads CAWSVTWGLGETQYF. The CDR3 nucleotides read TGTGCCTGGAGTGTAACGTGGGGGCTGGGGGAGACCCAGTACTTC.

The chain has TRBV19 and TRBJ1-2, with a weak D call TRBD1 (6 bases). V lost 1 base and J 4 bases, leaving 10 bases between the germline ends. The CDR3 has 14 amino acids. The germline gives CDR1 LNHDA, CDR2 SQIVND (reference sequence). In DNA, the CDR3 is TGTGCCAGTAGTATAGGATTGGGGGCCTATGGCTACACCTTC. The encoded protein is CASSIGLGAYGYTF.

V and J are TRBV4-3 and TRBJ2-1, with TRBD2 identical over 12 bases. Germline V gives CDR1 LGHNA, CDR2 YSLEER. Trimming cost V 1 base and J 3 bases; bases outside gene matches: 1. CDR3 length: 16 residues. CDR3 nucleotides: TGCGCCAGCAGCCAAGGGGGACTAGCGGGCTACAATGAGCAGTTCTTC. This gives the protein CASSQGGLAGYNEQFF.

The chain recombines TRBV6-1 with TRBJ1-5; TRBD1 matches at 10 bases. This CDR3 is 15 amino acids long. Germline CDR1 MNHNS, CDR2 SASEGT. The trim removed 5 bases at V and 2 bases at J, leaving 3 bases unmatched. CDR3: CASSRQGAGNQPQHF. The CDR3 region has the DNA TGTGCCAGCAGTCGACAGGGGGCCGGCAATCAGCCCCAGCATTTT.

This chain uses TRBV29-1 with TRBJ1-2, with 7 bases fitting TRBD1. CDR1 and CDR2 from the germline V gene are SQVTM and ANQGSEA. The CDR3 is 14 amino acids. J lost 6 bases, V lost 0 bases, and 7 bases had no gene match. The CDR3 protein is CSVEDRGGGDGYTF. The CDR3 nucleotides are TGCAGCGTTGAAGATCGTGGAGGGGGCGATGGCTACACCTTC. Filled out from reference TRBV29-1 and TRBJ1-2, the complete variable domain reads SAVISQKPSRDICQRGTSLTIQCQVDSQVTMMFWYRQQPGQSLTLIATANQGSEATYESGFVIDKFPISRPNLTFSTLTVSNMSPEDSSIYLCSVEDRGGGDGYTFGSGTRLTVV.